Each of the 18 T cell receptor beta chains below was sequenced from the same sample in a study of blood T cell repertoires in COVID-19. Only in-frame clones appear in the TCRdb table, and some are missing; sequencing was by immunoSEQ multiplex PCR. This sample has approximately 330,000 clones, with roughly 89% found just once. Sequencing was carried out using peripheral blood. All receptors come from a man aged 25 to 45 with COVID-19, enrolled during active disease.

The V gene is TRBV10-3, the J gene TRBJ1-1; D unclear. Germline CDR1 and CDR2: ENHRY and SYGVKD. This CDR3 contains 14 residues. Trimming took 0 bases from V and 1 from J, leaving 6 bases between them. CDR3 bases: TGTGCCATCAGTGAGTCACAGACGAACACTGAAGCTTTCTTT. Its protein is CAISESQTNTEAFF.

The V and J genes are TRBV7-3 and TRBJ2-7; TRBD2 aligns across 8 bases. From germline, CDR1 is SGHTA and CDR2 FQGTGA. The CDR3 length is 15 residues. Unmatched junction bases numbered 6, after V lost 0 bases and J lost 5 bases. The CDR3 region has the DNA TGTGCCAGCAGCTTAACACCGGGAGGGCTTAACGAGCAGTACTTC. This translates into CASSLTPGGLNEQYF. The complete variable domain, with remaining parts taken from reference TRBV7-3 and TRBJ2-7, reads GAGVSQTPSNKVTEKGKYVELRCDPISGHTALYWYRQSLGQGPEFLIYFQGTGAADDSGLPNDRFFAVRPEGSVSTLKIQRTERGDSAVYLCASSLTPGGLNEQYFGPGTRLTVT.

The CDR3 loop is CASRQGVQETQYF. In DNA, the CDR3 is TGTGCCAGCAGACAGGGGGTGCAAGAGACCCAGTACTTC. V usage is TRBV12-3 or TRBV12-4 and J usage is TRBJ2-5, with 8 bases identical to TRBD1. The CDR3 is 13 residues long. J lost 2 bases, V lost 6 bases, and 2 bases had no gene match.

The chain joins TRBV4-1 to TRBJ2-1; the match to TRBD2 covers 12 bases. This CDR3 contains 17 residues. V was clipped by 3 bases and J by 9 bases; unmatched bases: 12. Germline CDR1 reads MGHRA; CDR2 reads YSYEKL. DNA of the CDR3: TGCGCCAGCAGCCAGACGCAGACTAGCGGGAGCCCCCCTGAGCAGTTCTTC. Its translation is CASSQTQTSGSPPEQFF.

The DNA for the CDR3 is TGTGCCAGCGACCCTGGGGACATGATGTACAATGAGCAGTTCTTC. Its translation is CASDPGDMMYNEQFF. The genes are TRBV6-5 and TRBJ2-1; tentatively, D is TRBD1 (6 bases). The germline V and J ends were trimmed by 8 bases and 4 bases, with 18 bases remaining between them. Germline values: CDR1 MNHEY, CDR2 SVGAGI. This CDR3 spans 15 amino acids.

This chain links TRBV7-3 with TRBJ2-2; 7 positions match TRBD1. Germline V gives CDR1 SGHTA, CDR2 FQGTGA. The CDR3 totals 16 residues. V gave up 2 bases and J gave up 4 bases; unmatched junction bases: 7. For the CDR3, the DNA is TGTGCCAGCAGCTTATCGGTCGCAGGGGGCACCGGGGAGCTGTTTTTT. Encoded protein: CASSLSVAGGTGELFF.

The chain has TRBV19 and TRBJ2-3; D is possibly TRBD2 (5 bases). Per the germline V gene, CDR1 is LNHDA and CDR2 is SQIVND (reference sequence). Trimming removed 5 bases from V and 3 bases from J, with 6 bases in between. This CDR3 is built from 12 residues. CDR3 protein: CASSLATDTQYF. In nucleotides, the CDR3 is TGTGCCAGTAGTCTAGCTACAGATACGCAGTATTTT.

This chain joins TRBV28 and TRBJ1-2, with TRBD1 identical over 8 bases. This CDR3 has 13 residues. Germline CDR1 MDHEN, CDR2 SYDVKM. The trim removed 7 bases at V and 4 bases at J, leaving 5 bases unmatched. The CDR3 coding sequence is TGTGCCAGCAACCAGGGGGCTATCTATGGCTACACCTTC. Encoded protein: CASNQGAIYGYTF.

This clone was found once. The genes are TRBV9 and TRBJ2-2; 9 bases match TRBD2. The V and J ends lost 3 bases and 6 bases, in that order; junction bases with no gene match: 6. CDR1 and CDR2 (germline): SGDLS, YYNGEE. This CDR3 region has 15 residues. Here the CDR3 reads CASSASGGFPGELFF. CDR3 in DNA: TGTGCCAGCAGCGCCAGCGGGGGGTTTCCCGGGGAGCTGTTTTTT.

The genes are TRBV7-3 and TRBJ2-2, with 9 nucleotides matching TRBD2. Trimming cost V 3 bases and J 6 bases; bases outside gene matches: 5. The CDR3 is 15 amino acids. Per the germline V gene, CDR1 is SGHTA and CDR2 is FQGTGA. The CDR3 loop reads CASSFRGGRAGELFF. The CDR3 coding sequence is TGTGCCAGCAGCTTTAGAGGCGGGAGGGCCGGGGAGCTGTTTTTT.

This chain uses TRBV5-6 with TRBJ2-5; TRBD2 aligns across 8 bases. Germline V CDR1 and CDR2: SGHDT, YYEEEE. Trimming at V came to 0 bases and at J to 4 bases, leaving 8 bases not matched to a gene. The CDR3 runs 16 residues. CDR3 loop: CASSLVAGGRSETQYF. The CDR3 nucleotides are TGTGCCAGCAGCTTGGTCGCGGGGGGCCGTTCAGAGACCCAGTACTTC.

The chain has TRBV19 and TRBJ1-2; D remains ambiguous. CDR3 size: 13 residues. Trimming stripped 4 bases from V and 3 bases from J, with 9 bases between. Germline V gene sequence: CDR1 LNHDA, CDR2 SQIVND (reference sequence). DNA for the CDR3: TGTGCCAGTAGTACCTGGACTGACTATGGCTACACCTTC. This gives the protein CASSTWTDYGYTF.

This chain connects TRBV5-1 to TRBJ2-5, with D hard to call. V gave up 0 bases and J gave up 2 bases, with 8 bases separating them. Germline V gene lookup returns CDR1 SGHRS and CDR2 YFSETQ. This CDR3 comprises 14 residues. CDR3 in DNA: TGCGCCAGCAGCTTGGCCCCGCTACAAGAGACCCAGTACTTC. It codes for CASSLAPLQETQYF.

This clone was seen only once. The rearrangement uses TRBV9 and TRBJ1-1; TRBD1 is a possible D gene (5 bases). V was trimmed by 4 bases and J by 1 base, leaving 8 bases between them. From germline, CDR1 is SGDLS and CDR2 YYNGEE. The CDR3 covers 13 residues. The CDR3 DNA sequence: TGTGCCAGCAGCACAACAGGGAACACTGAAGCTTTCTTT. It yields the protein CASSTTGNTEAFF.

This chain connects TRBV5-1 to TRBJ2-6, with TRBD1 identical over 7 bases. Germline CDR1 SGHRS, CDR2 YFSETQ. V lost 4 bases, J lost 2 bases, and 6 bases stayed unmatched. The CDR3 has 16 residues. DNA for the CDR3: TGCGCCAGCAGCCCTCGGACAGGAACTGGGGCCAACGTCCTGACTTTC. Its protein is CASSPRTGTGANVLTF. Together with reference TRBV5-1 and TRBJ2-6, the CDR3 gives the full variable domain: KAGVTQTPRYLIKTRGQQVTLSCSPISGHRSVSWYQQTPGQGLQFLFEYFSETQRNKGNFPGRFSGRQFSNSRSEMNVSTLELGDSALYLCASSPRTGTGANVLTFGAGSRLTVL.

CDR3 protein: CSVAPQVGTDTQYF. The CDR3 nucleotides are TGCAGCGTTGCTCCCCAGGTCGGCACAGATACGCAGTATTTT. The chain carries TRBV29-1 and TRBJ2-3; D unclear. This CDR3 comprises 14 residues. Germline CDR1 and CDR2: SQVTM and ANQGSEA. Deletions cut 4 bases from V and 1 base from J, with 12 bases between.

CDR3 loop: CASTPRGVNQPQHF. The DNA for the CDR3 is TGTGCCAGTACCCCACGGGGGGTAAATCAGCCCCAGCATTTT. The V and J genes are TRBV19 and TRBJ1-5; TRBD1 is a possible D gene (5 bases). Trimming took off 7 bases at V and 4 bases at J, with 14 bases between the two ends. There are 14 residues in the CDR3. CDR1 LNHDA and CDR2 SQIVND come from the germline V gene (reference sequence).

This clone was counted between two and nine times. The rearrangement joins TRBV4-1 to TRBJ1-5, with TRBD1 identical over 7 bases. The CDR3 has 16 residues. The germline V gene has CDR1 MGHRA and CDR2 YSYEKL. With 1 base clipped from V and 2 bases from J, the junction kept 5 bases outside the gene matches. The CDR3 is CASSQGGGTGNQPQHF. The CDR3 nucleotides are TGCGCCAGCAGCCAAGGAGGCGGGACAGGCAATCAGCCCCAGCATTTT.